This is a list of T cell receptor beta chains from one sample in a study of preoperative IRX-2 immunotherapy in early breast cancer. Repertoires were generated with immunoSEQ multiplex PCR, while TCRdb's copy carries only in-frame clones and drops some. The profile shows a few thousand clones, approximately 70% of them singletons. Sequences were derived from tumor tissue, sampled after IRX-2 immunotherapy. Every receptor here comes from a human donor with breast cancer. CDR3s include the opening cysteine and the closing phenylalanine or tryptophan. The D gene is left open where the match is weak. The listing skips clone size in some rows; elsewhere it reads once, few, many or a size class.

j_call v_call clone_size d_call cdr3_length cdr3_nt cdr3_aa
TRBJ1-2 TRBV7-6 NA NA 15 TGTGCCAGCAGCTTCATTGAACGGGGGAGCTATGGCTACACCTTC CASSFIERGSYGYTF
TRBJ1-5 TRBV6-8 few TRBD1 14 TGTGCCAGCAGTTACCGAGACAGGGGCTGGTCCCAGCATTTT CASSYRDRGWSQHF
TRBJ1-3 TRBV11-3 NA NA 15 TGTGCCAGCAGCTTAGAGTACAGCTCTGGAAACACCATATATTTT CASSLEYSSGNTIYF
TRBJ2-7 TRBV29-1 NA NA 13 TGCAGCGTTGATGGCGGGCAGGTGAACGAGCAGTACTTC CSVDGGQVNEQYF
TRBJ1-3 TRBV6-8 once NA 16 TGTGCCAGCAGTTACGGGATCCCATCCTCTGGAAACACCATATATTTT CASSYGIPSSGNTIYF
TRBJ1-2 TRBV23-1 NA NA 13 TGCGCCAGCAGCTTAGGACAGAACTATGGCTACACCTTC CASSLGQNYGYTF
TRBJ2-5 TRBV11-3 NA NA 16 TGTGCCAGCAGCTTGGAATCAGGGACATACCAAGAGACCCAGTACTTC CASSLESGTYQETQYF
TRBJ2-7 TRBV4-1 NA NA 16 TGCGCCAGCAGCCAAGACTATCCGGGAGCAGGGTACGAGCAGTACTTC CASSQDYPGAGYEQYF
TRBJ2-1 TRBV29-1 few NA 12 TGCAGCGTCCTTAGGGCGGACAATGAGCAGTTCTTC CSVLRADNEQFF
TRBJ2-6 TRBV28 NA NA 15 TGTGCCAGCCGACGGGGGGCTACTGGGGCCAACGTCCTGACTTTC CASRRGATGANVLTF
TRBJ2-3 TRBV7-5 NA NA 16 TGTGCCAGCAGCTTGATACTAGCGGGAGCTACAGATACGCAGTATTTT CASSLILAGATDTQYF
TRBJ2-7 TRBV7-6 NA NA 14 TGTGCCAGCAGCGTCCTAGGGGCGGTACGCGAGCAGTACTTC CASSVLGAVREQYF
TRBJ2-7 TRBV6-1 NA TRBD1 17 TGTGCCAGCAGTGAAGAACTTACAGGGGGCTCTTTCTACGAGCAGTACTTC CASSEELTGGSFYEQYF
TRBJ2-3 TRBV14 NA NA 17 TGTGCCAGCAGCCACCCAAAACGAGCGGGCCGAACAGATACGCAGTATTTT CASSHPKRAGRTDTQYF
TRBJ1-1 TRBV11-3 few TRBD1 14 TGTGCCAGCAGCTCTGGGACAGGTCAAAGGGGGGCTTTCTTT CASSSGTGQRGAFF
TRBJ1-1 TRBV29-1 NA NA 12 TGCAGCGCCCAGTGGGGGCTAGGTGAAGCTTTCTTT CSAQWGLGEAFF
TRBJ2-4 TRBV18 large TRBD1 15 TGTGCCAGCTCAACCGGGACAGGGGCCAAAAACATTCAGTACTTC CASSTGTGAKNIQYF
TRBJ1-4 TRBV6-8 NA NA 14 TGTGCCACCGGTTCAGGGGCCATTAATGAAAAACTGTTTTTT CATGSGAINEKLFF
TRBJ2-7 TRBV28 NA NA 14 TGTGCCAGCAGTCTCCAGGGACCCACCTACGAGCAGTACTTC CASSLQGPTYEQYF
TRBJ1-2 TRBV4-1 NA NA 12 TGCGCCAGCAGCTTGTCAGAAGTCGGCTACACCTTC CASSLSEVGYTF
TRBJ2-3 TRBV15 NA NA 16 TGTGCCACCAGCAGAGCCCCCGACAGTAGCACAGATACGCAGTATTTT CATSRAPDSSTDTQYF
TRBJ2-7 TRBV28 NA TRBD1 15 TGTGCCAGCACCACCCCCGGGACAGGGGACTACGAGCAGTACTTC CASTTPGTGDYEQYF
TRBJ1-1 TRBV6-8 NA NA 14 TGTGCCAGCAGTTACTACACAGGTGGATCTGAAGCTTTCTTT CASSYYTGGSEAFF
TRBJ2-2 TRBV14 few TRBD2 15 TGTGCCAGCAGCCAAGCGACTAGCGGGAGGTCGAAGCTGTTTTTT CASSQATSGRSKLFF
TRBJ2-7 TRBV19 NA NA 15 TGTGCCAGTAGTATCGCCGGGACACTCTCCTACGAGCAGTACTTC CASSIAGTLSYEQYF
TRBJ2-5 TRBV19 NA TRBD2 17 TGTGCCAGTAGCCTCTCTGTGGGACTAGCGGGAGGAGAGACCCAGTACTTC CASSLSVGLAGGETQYF
TRBJ1-1 TRBV5-1 large NA 15 TGCGCCAGCAGCTTGGGGGGGACTATGAACACTGAAGCTTTCTTT CASSLGGTMNTEAFF
TRBJ1-3 TRBV6-8 NA NA 15 TGTGCCAGCAGTAGACAGTCCGGGGCTGGAAACACCATATATTTT CASSRQSGAGNTIYF
TRBJ1-5 TRBV18 NA NA 14 TGTGCCAGCTCGCGTTCCGATAGCAATCAGCCCCAGCATTTT CASSRSDSNQPQHF
TRBJ1-5 TRBV23-1 NA NA 15 TGCGCCAGCAGCCAGGAACGATCTAGCAATCAGCCCCAGCATTTT CASSQERSSNQPQHF
TRBJ1-2 TRBV28 NA NA 16 TGTGCCAGCAGTCTAACCGGGACCGAAAAAGTGAAAGGCTACACCTTC CASSLTGTEKVKGYTF
TRBJ1-1 TRBV7-5 NA NA 14 TGTGCCAGCGGTCTGGGGTCGGAGTTCACTGAAGCTTTCTTT CASGLGSEFTEAFF
TRBJ2-3 TRBV19 NA NA 14 TGTGCCAGTAGTAAGACAAGTTTCACAGATACGCAGTATTTT CASSKTSFTDTQYF
TRBJ1-5 TRBV6-8 NA TRBD1 16 TGTGCCAGCAGTGACGCGGACAGGGGGCGAGGGCAGCCCCAGCATTTT CASSDADRGRGQPQHF
TRBJ2-2 TRBV5-1 NA TRBD2 14 TGCGCCAGCGAGCGGGGATGGGACACCGGGGAGCTGTTTTTT CASERGWDTGELFF
TRBJ1-1 TRBV7-4 NA NA 13 TGTGCCAGCAGCCTCGGGACTGTGATTAAAGCTTTCTTT CASSLGTVIKAFF
TRBJ2-1 TRBV6-1 NA NA 15 TGTGCCATCAGTGAAGGACGGAGCTCCTACAATGAGCAGTTCTTC CAISEGRSSYNEQFF
TRBJ2-3 TRBV15 few TRBD1 16 TGTGCCACCGGCGGAGGGGGGACAGGGTACACAGATACGCAGTATTTT CATGGGGTGYTDTQYF
TRBJ1-3 TRBV28 few TRBD1 16 TGTGCCAGCAGCGTCGGGACAGGGGGAAAGCGAAACACCATATATTTT CASSVGTGGKRNTIYF
TRBJ2-7 TRBV7-1 NA NA 16 TGTGCCAGCAGCTCTAAGACAGTTGCCGTTTCCGGGGAGCAGTACTTC CASSSKTVAVSGEQYF
TRBJ2-1 TRBV1 NA NA 17 TGCGCCAGCAGCCAAGATTATGGGACCCGACCATACAATGAGCAGTTCTTC CASSQDYGTRPYNEQFF